Listed here are 30 T cell receptor beta chains from one sample, sequenced in a study of blood T cell repertoires in COVID-19. Libraries were prepared by immunoSEQ multiplex PCR; TCRdb keeps only in-frame clonotypes and omits some of them. Among under 150,000 clones, 75% to 90% were seen once, and the ten largest hold approximately 3%. Sequenced: peripheral blood. The source of these receptors is a woman aged 55-75 years with active COVID-19.

The chain is built from TRBV21-1 and TRBJ2-7; TRBD1 was called by the table and not checked on the DNA. TRBV21-1 corresponds to a pseudogene. The CDR3 has 15 amino acids. CDR3 sequence: CASSKADRIPNEQYF. The CDR3 nucleotides read TGTGCCAGCAGCAAAGCAGACAGAATCCCAAACGAGCAGTACTTC.

As for this clone: The sample has other DNA sequences that encode this CDR3 too. The chain is built from TRBV28 and TRBJ2-3; weak D call: TRBD2 (7 bases). Germline V gene sequence: CDR1 MDHEN, CDR2 SYDVKM. This CDR3 comprises 21 residues. Trimming removed 4 bases at V and 1 base at J, with 30 bases between. CDR3 sequence reads: CASSSTLQGRGLGGGTDTQYF. The CDR3 DNA is TGTGCCAGCAGTTCTACATTGCAGGGGCGAGGGCTAGGGGGGGGCACAGATACGCAGTATTTT.

This chain uses TRBV3-1 (or the pseudogene TRBV3-2) with TRBJ2-1, with a weak D call TRBD2 (6 bases). The germline V and J ends were trimmed by 7 bases and 5 bases, with 15 bases remaining between them. This CDR3 has 14 residues. From germline, CDR1 is LGHDT and CDR2 YNNKEL (reference sequence). The CDR3 reads CASNPTGLNNEQFF. In DNA form, the CDR3 reads TGTGCCAGCAACCCCACGGGACTTAACAATGAGCAGTTCTTC.

The V call is TRBV5-4, the J call TRBJ2-1, with D possibly matching TRBD2 (6 bases). The germline gives CDR1 SGHNT, CDR2 YYREEE (reference sequence). The CDR3 is 15 amino acids. Trimming took off 4 bases at V and 4 bases at J, with 15 bases between the two ends. CDR3: CASSPLGGTYNEQFF. In DNA form, the CDR3 reads TGTGCCAGCAGCCCCCTTGGGGGGACTTACAATGAGCAGTTCTTC.

J is TRBJ2-3 and V is TRBV27; possible D gene TRBD2, 6 bases. The CDR3 length is 16 residues. Germline values: CDR1 MNHEY, CDR2 SMNVEV (reference sequence). V lost 3 bases to trimming and J lost 3 bases, with 16 bases between them. The CDR3 DNA follows: TGTGCCAGCAGTTTTGGGGACTTACCGGGTACAGATACGCAGTATTTT. Protein: CASSFGDLPGTDTQYF.

This chain links TRBV4-3 with TRBJ2-7; 7 nucleotides align to TRBD1. Germline-derived CDR1 and CDR2 are LGHNA and YSLEER. This CDR3 comprises 15 residues. Trimming removed 2 bases from V and 1 base from J; junction bases left unmatched: 5. The DNA for the CDR3 is TGCGCCAGCAGCCAAATCGGGACAGATTCCTACGAGCAGTACTTC. Encoded protein: CASSQIGTDSYEQYF.

The chain employs TRBV28 and TRBJ2-7, with 7 bases lining up with TRBD2. Germline lookup yields CDR1 MDHEN and CDR2 SYDVKM. J lost 4 bases, V lost 7 bases, and 7 bases had no gene match. This CDR3 is 13 amino acids long. For the CDR3, the DNA is TGTGCCAGCAATTGGCGGGAGCGGTACGAGCAGTACTTC. Protein sequence: CASNWRERYEQYF.

This clone was seen just once. The V and J genes are TRBV6-6 and TRBJ2-7; weak D call: TRBD1 (5 bases). From germline, CDR1 is MNHNY and CDR2 SVGAGI (reference sequence). V lost 0 bases and J lost 0, with 9 bases in between. The CDR3 has 15 residues. The CDR3 spells CASSYSGRPSYEQYF. The CDR3 DNA follows: TGTGCCAGCAGTTACTCGGGGCGGCCCTCCTACGAGCAGTACTTC.

The chain recombines TRBV7-2 with TRBJ2-7; the D is unclear. The CDR3 totals 15 residues. Looked up from germline, CDR1 is SGHTA and CDR2 is FQGNSA. Trimming removed 2 bases from V and 0 bases from J, with 11 bases in between. The DNA for the CDR3 is TGTGCCAGCAGCTTATATCTGGGCAGCTCCTACGAGCAGTACTTC. It yields the protein CASSLYLGSSYEQYF.

This chain connects TRBV9 to TRBJ1-1, with no clear D. CDR1 and CDR2 from the germline V gene are SGDLS and YYNGEE. This CDR3 spans 14 amino acids. Trimming pared 0 bases from V and 10 bases from J, leaving 16 bases between. CDR3 coding DNA: TGTGCCAGCAGCGTAGTTTCGGAGGGAGGGAGAGCTTTCTTT. Translated, it gives CASSVVSEGGRAFF. The variable domain in full, with the rest retrieved from reference TRBV9 and TRBJ1-1, is DSGVTQTPKHLITATGQRVTLRCSPRSGDLSVYWYQQSLDQGLQFLIQYYNGEERAKGNILERFSAQQFPDLHSELNLSSLELGDSALYFCASSVVSEGGRAFFGQGTRLTVV.

The V and J genes are TRBV7-9 and TRBJ1-5; 9 nucleotides agree with TRBD1. CDR1 SEHNR and CDR2 FQNEAQ come from the germline V gene (reference sequence). This CDR3 contains 15 residues. V dropped 5 bases and J dropped 0; count of bases not matched to a gene: 2. The CDR3 sequence: CASSQGQGSNQPQHF. For the CDR3, the DNA is TGTGCCAGCAGCCAGGGACAGGGTAGCAATCAGCCCCAGCATTTT.

V and J are TRBV7-9 and TRBJ1-1; tentative D call: TRBD1 (6 bases). This CDR3 contains 14 residues. Trimming cost V 5 bases and J 1 base, with 11 bases left between them. Germline V gene data show CDR1 as SEHNR and CDR2 as FQNEAQ (reference sequence). The CDR3, as DNA: TGTGCCAGCAGCGCAGGGGCTACGAACACTGAAGCTTTCTTT. Protein sequence: CASSAGATNTEAFF.

This rearrangement joins TRBV5-1 to TRBJ2-3, with 10 bases fitting TRBD2. The CDR3 totals 20 residues. J gave up 5 bases and V 0 bases, and 18 bases lay outside the gene matches. Per germline, CDR1 SGHRS and CDR2 YFSETQ. CDR3 DNA: TGCGCCAGCAGCTTGGCCGGGGAGCGGGAGGGGGTTCGGAGGCGAGATACGCAGTATTTT. Protein: CASSLAGEREGVRRRDTQYF.

This CDR3 reads CASSLGPNQPQHF. DNA for the CDR3: TGTGCCAGCAGTTTGGGGCCAAATCAGCCCCAGCATTTT. This sequence joins TRBV28 and TRBJ1-5; TRBD1 might be the D (5 bases). From germline, CDR1 is MDHEN and CDR2 SYDVKM. V lost 3 bases to trimming and J lost 4 bases, with 7 bases between them. The CDR3 sequence is 13 residues long. Looking up the rest from reference TRBV28 and TRBJ1-5 gives the full variable domain: DVKVTQSSRYLVKRTGEKVFLECVQDMDHENMFWYRQDPGLGLRLIYFSYDVKMKEKGDIPEGYSVSREKKERFSLILESASTNQTSMYLCASSLGPNQPQHFGDGTRLSIL.

J is TRBJ1-3 and V is TRBV30; 7 bases agree with TRBD1. The junction had 6 bases not matched to a gene; V was cut back by 0 bases and J by 4 bases. Germline V gene sequence: CDR1 GTSNPN, CDR2 SVGIG (reference sequence). CDR3 length: 15 residues. The CDR3 region is CAWSVGGTVGNTIYF. CDR3 nucleotide sequence: TGTGCCTGGAGTGTGGGCGGGACAGTCGGAAACACCATATATTTT.

J is TRBJ2-1 and V is TRBV5-4; 7 bases are shared with TRBD2. The germline gives CDR1 SGHNT, CDR2 YYREEE (reference sequence). The ends lost 6 bases at V and 1 base at J; junction bases unmatched: 10. CDR3 length equals 16 residues. The DNA for the CDR3 is TGTGCCAGCACCTTTGGAGGGAGGGTTTCCTACAATGAGCAGTTCTTC. Encoded protein: CASTFGGRVSYNEQFF.

The CDR3 sequence is CASSGPGPWDEKLFF. CDR3 sequence (DNA): TGCGCCAGCAGCGGTCCAGGGCCGTGGGATGAAAAACTGTTTTTT. The chain joins TRBV5-1 to TRBJ1-4, with D possibly being TRBD1 (5 bases). This CDR3 comprises 15 residues. CDR1 and CDR2 from the germline V gene are SGHRS and YFSETQ. Trimming removed 4 bases at V and 6 bases at J, with 16 bases between.

This sequence joins TRBV5-1 and TRBJ1-2, with TRBD1 identical over 10 bases. This CDR3 is built from 16 residues. CDR1 is SGHRS, CDR2 YFSETQ, per germline. The ends lost 2 bases at V and 4 bases at J; junction bases unmatched: 8. This chain's CDR3 is CASSFSGTGVSYGYTF. As DNA, the CDR3 is TGCGCCAGCAGCTTCTCCGGGACAGGGGTGAGCTATGGCTACACCTTC. The variable domain in full, with the rest retrieved from reference TRBV5-1 and TRBJ1-2, is KAGVTQTPRYLIKTRGQQVTLSCSPISGHRSVSWYQQTPGQGLQFLFEYFSETQRNKGNFPGRFSGRQFSNSRSEMNVSTLELGDSALYLCASSFSGTGVSYGYTFGSGTRLTVV.

This chain joins TRBV28 and TRBJ2-2; perhaps TRBD1 as D (5 bases). V was shortened by 7 bases and J by 4 bases, with 16 bases between the two germline ends. The CDR3 length is 15 residues. The germline gives CDR1 MDHEN, CDR2 SYDVKM. This CDR3 reads CASTKGAGPTGELFF. DNA for the CDR3: TGTGCCAGCACCAAAGGGGCAGGCCCCACCGGGGAGCTGTTTTTT. The full variable domain, completed using reference TRBV28 and TRBJ2-2, is DVKVTQSSRYLVKRTGEKVFLECVQDMDHENMFWYRQDPGLGLRLIYFSYDVKMKEKGDIPEGYSVSREKKERFSLILESASTNQTSMYLCASTKGAGPTGELFFGEGSRLTVL.

The gene calls are TRBV9 and TRBJ1-1; TRBD1 agrees at 9 bases. Per the germline V gene, CDR1 is SGDLS and CDR2 is YYNGEE. CDR3 length: 16 residues. The ends lost 3 bases at V and 1 base at J; junction bases unmatched: 7. CDR3 region: CASSGRQGVGNTEAFF. DNA of the CDR3: TGTGCCAGCAGCGGTCGACAGGGGGTAGGGAACACTGAAGCTTTCTTT.

The chain is built from TRBV28 and TRBJ1-6, with D possibly being TRBD1 (6 bases). V gave up 5 bases and J gave up 9 bases, with 8 bases separating them. Germline V gene data show CDR1 as MDHEN and CDR2 as SYDVKM. This CDR3 contains 12 residues. The CDR3 region is CASSPRGSPLHF. DNA of the CDR3: TGTGCCAGCAGTCCCAGGGGTTCACCCCTCCACTTT.

This clone was seen only a few times. The chain recombines TRBV4-1 with TRBJ1-2, with D perhaps TRBD1 (6 bases). The CDR3 is 17 amino acids. V lost 4 bases to trimming and J lost 8 bases, with 26 bases between them. From germline, CDR1 is MGHRA and CDR2 YSYEKL. CDR3: CASSRKGKKDSAEGYTF. The DNA for the CDR3 is TGCGCCAGCAGCCGAAAAGGGAAGAAGGACAGTGCTGAGGGCTACACCTTC.

The J gene is TRBJ1-5, the V gene TRBV15; the match to TRBD1 covers 9 bases. The germline gives CDR1 LNHNV, CDR2 YYDKDF (reference sequence). Trimming at V came to 0 bases and at J to 5 bases, leaving 8 bases not matched to a gene. The CDR3 covers 17 residues. DNA for the CDR3: TGTGCCACCAGCAGAGATCCGAACAGGGGGCTGGATCAGCCCCAGCATTTT. Translated: CATSRDPNRGLDQPQHF.

Turning to this clone: A read error may account for a junction end that differs from germline. The chain couples TRBV7-9 to TRBJ2-3, with TRBD1 matching 10 bases. Germline V lookup: CDR1 SEHNR, CDR2 FQNEAQ (reference sequence). The CDR3 extends over 12 amino acids. CDR3 residues: CASSLTPGTGDF. The CDR3 DNA follows: TGTGCCAGCAGCTTAACGCCCGGGACAGGGGATTTT. The whole variable domain, filled in from reference TRBV7-9 and TRBJ2-3, reads DTGVSQNPRHKITKRGQNVTFRCDPISEHNRLYWYRQTLGQGPEFLTYFQNEAQLEKSRLLSDRFSAERPKGSFSTLEIQRTEQGDSAMYLCASSLTPGTGDFGPGTRLTVL.

V usage is TRBV19 and J usage is TRBJ2-1; 7 bases are a match to TRBD2. This CDR3 has 14 amino acids. V shed 7 bases and J 4 bases; nucleotides not matched to a gene: 7. CDR1 LNHDA and CDR2 SQIVND come from the germline V gene (reference sequence). CDR3 region: CASTPAGRYNEQFF. CDR3 DNA: TGTGCCAGTACCCCGGCCGGGAGGTACAATGAGCAGTTCTTC.

The chain combines TRBV10-3 with TRBJ2-3, with 7 bases that match TRBD2. This CDR3 comprises 14 residues. Germline-derived CDR1 and CDR2 are ENHRY and SYGVKD. V lost 4 bases and J lost 0; bases outside the gene matches: 1. The CDR3 DNA is TGTGCCATCAGTGTTAGCGGGAGCACAGATACGCAGTATTTT. Protein product: CAISVSGSTDTQYF.

The V call is TRBV12-3 or TRBV12-4, the J call TRBJ1-1; no reliable D call. There are 13 residues in the CDR3. V lost 3 bases, J lost 5 bases, and 10 bases lay in between. CDR3 sequence reads: CASSFNSGTEAFF. The CDR3 region has the DNA TGTGCCAGCAGTTTTAACAGCGGGACTGAAGCTTTCTTT.

The V and J genes are TRBV9 and TRBJ2-1, with TRBD2 identical over 8 bases. J lost 0 bases, V lost 3 bases, and 8 bases had no gene match. Germline loops: CDR1 SGDLS, CDR2 YYNGEE. This CDR3 region has 17 residues. The CDR3 reads CASSALIAGSSYNEQFF. CDR3 nucleotides: TGTGCCAGCAGCGCACTCATAGCGGGAAGCTCCTACAATGAGCAGTTCTTC.

This clone was counted once. The CDR3 DNA is TGTGCCAGCAGTTTACCCGGGACTGCGAACACCGGGGAGCTGTTTTTT. It encodes CASSLPGTANTGELFF. This chain uses TRBV28 with TRBJ2-2, with D possibly matching TRBD2 (6 bases). The CDR3 totals 16 residues. V gave up 2 bases and J gave up 0 bases, with 10 bases separating them. Germline CDR1 MDHEN, CDR2 SYDVKM. The full variable domain, with the rest looked up from reference TRBV28 and TRBJ2-2, is DVKVTQSSRYLVKRTGEKVFLECVQDMDHENMFWYRQDPGLGLRLIYFSYDVKMKEKGDIPEGYSVSREKKERFSLILESASTNQTSMYLCASSLPGTANTGELFFGEGSRLTVL.

The chain combines TRBV10-3 with TRBJ1-5, with a possible D match to TRBD1 (5 bases). The V gene lost 0 bases and the J gene lost 2 bases, with 11 bases spanning the gap. In germline, CDR1 is ENHRY, CDR2 SYGVKD. The CDR3 runs to 16 residues. The CDR3 spells CAISESLGVGNQPQHF. The CDR3, as DNA: TGTGCCATCAGTGAGTCGTTAGGGGTGGGCAATCAGCCCCAGCATTTT.